This T cell receptor (beta chain) was recovered during a study of response to subunit inactivated influenza vaccine. Study findings and constraints: There was a suggestion from the authors that each seasonal influenza vaccination recruits few new T cells.

Trimming shortened V by 6 bases and J by 6 bases, and 20 bases separated the two germline ends. The CDR3 extends over 15 amino acids. TCRdb analysed the RT-PCR reads with MiXCR anew, one entry per CDR3 protein. The table includes about 500,000 distinct CDR3 sequences, 16% detected once. The table lists this clonotype with a few counts. Its antigen is currently unknown. This TCR came from a man between 50 and 75 years old who received an inactivated influenza vaccine. Here the sequenced sample was CD4+ T cells sorted from PBMCs, taken 23 months after vaccination. This chain joins TRBV12-3 or TRBV12-4 and TRBJ1-2; D is perhaps TRBD1 (5 bases). CDR3 loop: CASRLSSVGAHGYTF. The CDR3 nucleotides are TGTGCCAGCAGGTTATCCTCGGTCGGGGCGCATGGCTACACCTTC.